This entry lists 6 T cell receptor beta chains sequenced from one sample in a study of graft-versus-host responses after intestinal transplantation listed by TCRdb under 2021. The time point label for this specimen denotes: cells obtained before transplantation from donor or recipient. These receptors have no known antigen. The receptor library was made with the immunoSEQ multiplex PCR assay. The clones in this table, taken by TCRdb from immuneACCESS, are in-frame only. Not every clone is retained; where verified, under half of the shortfall comes from an unresolved V gene, and the cause of the rest is unknown. The sample profile shows around 95,000 clones; roughly 87% of them were found once. Of the sample, roughly 1% is held by the ten largest clones. The sample consisted of unstimulated CD4+ T cells sorted from spleen or lymph node cells, taken before transplant. These receptors originate from a human donor who was the organ donor for an intestinal transplant.

V is TRBV29-1 and J is TRBJ1-4; possible D gene TRBD1, 6 bases. Looked up from germline, CDR1 is SQVTM and CDR2 is ANQGSEA. This CDR3 region has 15 residues. V was trimmed by 6 bases and J by 4 bases, leaving 18 bases between them. The CDR3 coding sequence is TGCAGCGTCCTGGGGGGGGACAACCATAATGAAAAACTGTTTTTT. It specifies CSVLGGDNHNEKLFF.

In DNA form, the CDR3 reads TGTGCCAGCAGTTACTCCGTGTGGACGGCTGACACTGAAGCTTTCTTT. Translating it yields CASSYSVWTADTEAFF. The J gene is TRBJ1-1, the V gene TRBV6-6; D gene uncertain. V was clipped by 0 bases and J by 3 bases, with 14 bases between them. The CDR3 sequence is 16 residues long. The germline CDR1 and CDR2 sequences are MNHNY and SVGAGI (reference sequence).

This clone has only a few counts. V gene TRBV6-6 combines with J gene TRBJ1-5; D remains ambiguous. The germline CDR1 and CDR2 sequences are MNHNY and SVGAGI (reference sequence). This CDR3 contains 15 residues. V shed 7 bases and J shed 0 bases, with 13 bases lying between them. This CDR3 is CASNPGFYSNQPQHF. CDR3 DNA: TGTGCCAGCAACCCGGGATTTTATAGCAATCAGCCCCAGCATTTT.

This clone was found a few times. This rearrangement joins TRBV19 to TRBJ2-3, with D perhaps matching TRBD2 (5 bases). Germline V gives CDR1 LNHDA, CDR2 SQIVND (reference sequence). The CDR3 totals 11 residues. V lost 1 base and J lost 12, with 8 bases in between. CDR3 residues: CASSIAGEQYF. The CDR3 DNA reads as TGTGCCAGTAGTATAGCCGGGGAACAGTATTTT. Looking up the rest from reference TRBV19 and TRBJ2-3 gives the full variable domain: DGGITQSPKYLFRKEGQNVTLSCEQNLNHDAMYWYRQDPGQGLRLIYYSQIVNDFQKGDIAEGYSVSREKKESFPLTVTSAQKNPTAFYLCASSIAGEQYFGPGTRLTVL.

The chain uses TRBV14 and TRBJ2-7, with TRBD1 matching 10 bases. V gave up 4 bases and J gave up 4 bases; unmatched junction bases: 7. Germline V CDR1 and CDR2: SGHDN, FVKESK. The CDR3 runs 15 residues. The CDR3 DNA is TGTGCCAGCAGCCCCGGGACAGGGGTTCGATACGAGCAGTACTTC. It encodes CASSPGTGVRYEQYF.

A few counts support this clone. The chain uses TRBV18 and TRBJ2-2; D call uncertain. The CDR3 consists of 14 residues. In germline, CDR1 is KGHSH, CDR2 LQKENI. Trimming removed 1 base at V and 8 bases at J, with 11 bases between. CDR3 bases: TGTGCCAGCTCACCACAGGTGGAGAAAGGGGAGCTGTTTTTT. This translates into CASSPQVEKGELFF.